Shown below are 29 T cell receptor beta chains from a single sample sequenced in a study of control samples from healthy donors and cancer patients. Clones were read by immunoSEQ multiplex PCR, and TCRdb kept only the in-frame ones, dropping some. The sample shows roughly 200,000 clones, around 90% of them seen only once. The sample taken for sequencing was blood. Source of these receptors: a man aged 30-40 years in good health.

CDR3 protein: CASSLGFVVSGGREKLFF. The CDR3 DNA reads TGCGCCAGCAGCTTGGGCTTTGTAGTGTCAGGGGGACGTGAAAAACTGTTTTTT. The genes are TRBV5-1 and TRBJ1-4; 7 nucleotides match TRBD1. The germline V gene has CDR1 SGHRS and CDR2 YFSETQ. The trim removed 0 bases at V and 7 bases at J, leaving 15 bases unmatched. The CDR3 loop spans 18 amino acids. The full variable domain, rest sourced from reference TRBV5-1 and TRBJ1-4, is KAGVTQTPRYLIKTRGQQVTLSCSPISGHRSVSWYQQTPGQGLQFLFEYFSETQRNKGNFPGRFSGRQFSNSRSEMNVSTLELGDSALYLCASSLGFVVSGGREKLFFGSGTQLSVL.

DNA of the CDR3: TGTGCCTGGAGCTGGGGGCCTGGGGTGGATCAGCCCCAGCATTTT. It translates to CAWSWGPGVDQPQHF. The chain carries TRBV30 and TRBJ1-5; D may be TRBD1 (6 bases). CDR3 length: 15 amino acids. Germline CDR1 GTSNPN, CDR2 SVGIG (reference sequence). Trimming pared 3 bases from V and 5 bases from J, leaving 17 bases between.

This clone was observed once. The chain employs TRBV30 and TRBJ2-3; no clear D. Germline V gene sequence: CDR1 GTSNPN, CDR2 SVGIG (reference sequence). The CDR3 sequence is 14 residues long. Trimming took off 4 bases at V and 4 bases at J, with 15 bases between the two ends. CDR3 loop: CAWTEARLPDTQYF. In DNA form, the CDR3 reads TGTGCCTGGACCGAGGCCCGGCTGCCAGATACGCAGTATTTT.

The chain employs TRBV4-1 and TRBJ2-7; maybe TRBD2 (5 bases). This CDR3 has 13 residues. Germline V gives CDR1 MGHRA, CDR2 YSYEKL. V lost 1 base to trimming and J lost 6 bases, with 10 bases between them. CDR3 protein: CASSQVGEFEQYF. The CDR3 region has the DNA TGCGCCAGCAGCCAAGTTGGGGAGTTCGAGCAGTACTTC.

The gene calls are TRBV24-1 and TRBJ1-5, with D uncertain. Germline V gene data show CDR1 as KGHDR and CDR2 as SFDVKD. CDR3 length: 16 amino acids. The ends were cut back, 5 bases at V and 0 bases at J, with 13 bases in the middle. CDR3 coding DNA: TGTGCCACCAGTGCCTCAGGACGGAGTAGCAATCAGCCCCAGCATTTT. Translating gives CATSASGRSSNQPQHF.

This clone appeared a single time. CDR3 nucleotide sequence: TGTGCCAGCAGTTCCTCGACAGTTAATCAGCCCCAGCATTTT. It is translated as CASSSSTVNQPQHF. The V gene is TRBV6-5, the J gene TRBJ1-5; maybe TRBD1 (5 bases). Trimming took off 4 bases at V and 4 bases at J, with 11 bases between the two ends. There are 14 residues in the CDR3. Per germline, CDR1 MNHEY and CDR2 SVGAGI.

This clone showed up just a few times. The chain couples TRBV25-1 to TRBJ1-2; 7 nucleotides match TRBD1. Germline CDR1 reads MGHDK; CDR2 reads SYGVNS. The CDR3 totals 13 residues. The V gene end was trimmed by 8 bases and the J gene end by 2 bases; junction bases not matched to a gene: 5. The CDR3 DNA reads as TGTGCCAGCCAATTAGGGGGCAACTATGGCTACACCTTC. The encoded protein is CASQLGGNYGYTF.

The gene calls are TRBV5-4 and TRBJ1-2; D is uncertain. Germline V gene sequence: CDR1 SGHNT, CDR2 YYREEE (reference sequence). V lost 2 bases, J lost 2 bases, and 7 bases lay in between. This CDR3 has 13 residues. The chain's CDR3 is CASSFGRNYGYTF. CDR3 coding DNA: TGTGCCAGCAGCTTCGGCAGGAACTATGGCTACACCTTC.

The chain joins TRBV10-1 to TRBJ2-5; 8 positions agree with TRBD2. J lost 1 base, V lost 2 bases, and 3 bases had no gene match. CDR3 size: 15 residues. In germline, CDR1 is WNHNN, CDR2 SYGVQD (reference sequence). The DNA of the CDR3 is TGCGCCAGCAGTGAGGGCAGCGGGGGCCAAGAGACCCAGTACTTC. This gives the protein CASSEGSGGQETQYF.

This sequence joins TRBV9 and TRBJ1-2; D is unclear. The germline V and J ends were trimmed by 3 bases and 3 bases, with 12 bases remaining between them. Germline values: CDR1 SGDLS, CDR2 YYNGEE. The CDR3 loop spans 14 amino acids. In DNA form, the CDR3 reads TGTGCCAGCAGCGACACCGGTCCCTACTATGGCTACACCTTC. Its translation: CASSDTGPYYGYTF.

The V gene is TRBV18, the J gene TRBJ1-6, with D possibly being TRBD1 (6 bases). Trimming took 3 bases from V and 3 from J, leaving 6 bases between them. Germline V gives CDR1 KGHSH, CDR2 LQKENI. The CDR3 has 14 residues. This CDR3 reads CASSPGHYNSPLHF. The CDR3 nucleotides are TGTGCCAGCTCACCGGGACACTATAATTCACCCCTCCACTTT.

The chain employs TRBV30 and TRBJ1-1, with D uncertain. Germline CDR1 reads GTSNPN; CDR2 reads SVGIG (reference sequence). With 4 bases removed from V and 2 bases from J, the gap between germline ends came to 11 bases. This CDR3 is 13 amino acids long. CDR3 residues: CAWTLGFNTEAFF. DNA of the CDR3: TGTGCCTGGACGTTGGGGTTTAACACTGAAGCTTTCTTT.

This clone was picked up one time. The junction and the germline gene differ at one end; a read error may be behind it. The J gene is TRBJ2-2, the V gene TRBV2, with a possible D match to TRBD1 (6 bases). Germline CDR1 reads SNHLY; CDR2 reads FYNNEI. CDR3 length: 13 residues. CDR3 sequence: CASRLGGTGELFF. The CDR3 DNA reads as TGTGCTAGCAGGTTAGGGGGCACCGGGGAGCTGTTTTTT. The complete variable domain, with remaining parts taken from reference TRBV2 and TRBJ2-2, reads EPEVTQTPSHQVTQMGQEVILRCVPISNHLYFYWYRQILGQKVEFLVSFYNNEISEKSEIFDDQFSVERPDGSNFTLKIRSTKLEDSAMYFCASRLGGTGELFFGEGSRLTVL.

This chain joins TRBV7-9 and TRBJ1-2; D gene unclear. Germline values: CDR1 SEHNR, CDR2 FQNEAQ (reference sequence). Trimming stripped 0 bases from V and 4 bases from J, with 12 bases between. This CDR3 spans 15 amino acids. The CDR3 DNA follows: TGTGCCAGCAGCTTAGCGGGTAGACAAGGCTATGGCTACACCTTC. It specifies CASSLAGRQGYGYTF.

The chain couples TRBV27 to TRBJ1-5; unclear D gene. CDR3 length: 15 amino acids. Germline V lookup: CDR1 MNHEY, CDR2 SMNVEV (reference sequence). The V and J ends lost 4 bases and 0 bases respectively, with 10 bases between them. The CDR3 DNA reads as TGTGCCAGCAGTTACGGTCCTTATAGCAATCAGCCCCAGCATTTT. This gives the protein CASSYGPYSNQPQHF.

The rearrangement links TRBV7-8 to TRBJ1-3; TRBD1 matches 7 bases. V trimming: 5 bases; J trimming: 1 base; junction bases outside the gene matches: 14. Per the germline V gene, CDR1 is SGHVS and CDR2 is FQNEAQ. This CDR3 contains 18 residues. The CDR3 loop is CASSPRRDSSSSGNTIYF. In nucleotides, the CDR3 is TGTGCCAGCAGCCCACGGAGGGACAGCTCAAGTTCTGGAAACACCATATATTTT.

The chain carries TRBV9 and TRBJ1-2; the match to TRBD1 covers 9 bases. The junction had 7 bases not matched to a gene; V was cut back by 5 bases and J by 8 bases. This CDR3 region has 13 residues. CDR1 is SGDLS, CDR2 YYNGEE, per germline. This CDR3 reads CASSKTGGWGYTF. CDR3 coding DNA: TGTGCCAGCAGTAAGACAGGGGGTTGGGGCTACACCTTC. The variable domain in full, with the rest retrieved from reference TRBV9 and TRBJ1-2, is DSGVTQTPKHLITATGQRVTLRCSPRSGDLSVYWYQQSLDQGLQFLIQYYNGEERAKGNILERFSAQQFPDLHSELNLSSLELGDSALYFCASSKTGGWGYTFGSGTRLTVV.

A single count supports this clone. The genes are TRBV20-1 and TRBJ1-1; D is uncertain. The V end lost 3 bases, the J end lost 5 bases, and 4 bases lay between the germline ends. This CDR3 region has 10 residues. Germline values: CDR1 DFQATT, CDR2 SNEGSKA (reference sequence). The CDR3 region has the DNA TGCAGTGCTAGGTGGACTGAAGCTTTCTTT. Its protein product is CSARWTEAFF.

The chain joins TRBV5-1 to TRBJ2-3, with a tentative D call TRBD2 (7 bases). The CDR3 spans 13 residues. The V end was cut by 7 bases, the J end by 4 bases, with 13 bases between. Germline CDR1 SGHRS, CDR2 YFSETQ. The CDR3 DNA reads TGCGCCAGCGGGGGGGGCGGGGCAGATACGCAGTATTTT. The encoded protein is CASGGGGADTQYF.

The V gene is TRBV19, the J gene TRBJ2-3; TRBD2 aligns across 11 bases. Germline CDR1 LNHDA, CDR2 SQIVND (reference sequence). The CDR3 totals 14 residues. V dropped 4 bases and J dropped 7; count of bases not matched to a gene: 4. The CDR3 bases are TGTGCCAGTAGTACTAGCGGGGGGTTTAATACGCAGTATTTT. Translated, it gives CASSTSGGFNTQYF.

The CDR3 bases are TGTGCCAGCACCAGTCAGGGTGTTCAGCCCCAGCATTTT. It specifies CASTSQGVQPQHF. The rearrangement uses TRBV12-3 or TRBV12-4 and TRBJ1-5, with D possibly being TRBD1 (5 bases). The CDR3 spans 13 residues. Between the trimmed V and J ends, which lost 7 bases and 6 bases, there was a span of 13 bases.

This clone was recorded once. This chain uses TRBV5-6 with TRBJ2-7, with 7 bases fitting TRBD2. The germline V gene has CDR1 SGHDT and CDR2 YYEEEE. This CDR3 is built from 15 residues. Losses at the gene ends were 4 bases for V and 0 bases for J; bases not matched to a gene: 7. The CDR3 nucleotides read TGTGCCAGCAGCGTCTGGGGGGGATACTCCTACGAGCAGTACTTC. Protein sequence: CASSVWGGYSYEQYF.

The V and J genes are TRBV6-1 and TRBJ1-1; a possible D gene is TRBD1 (5 bases). This CDR3 has 18 amino acids. The V gene lost 4 bases and the J gene lost 6 bases, with 27 bases spanning the gap. Per germline, CDR1 MNHNS and CDR2 SASEGT. CDR3 loop: CASSVRQLRFYVEPEAFF. CDR3 sequence (DNA): TGTGCCAGCAGTGTGAGACAGCTACGTTTTTACGTCGAGCCTGAAGCTTTCTTT.

The chain carries TRBV5-1 and TRBJ2-1; D remains unclear. CDR3 length equals 14 residues. Trimming stripped 6 bases from V and 3 bases from J, with 13 bases between. Germline values: CDR1 SGHRS, CDR2 YFSETQ. The CDR3 loop is CASTTLGYYNEQFF. The CDR3 DNA reads TGCGCCAGCACCACCCTGGGGTACTACAATGAGCAGTTCTTC.

J is TRBJ2-7 and V is TRBV3-1 (or the pseudogene TRBV3-2), with TRBD1 matching 10 bases. Per germline, CDR1 LGHDT and CDR2 YNNKEL (reference sequence). CDR3 length: 16 amino acids. With 4 bases clipped from V and 6 bases from J, the junction kept 12 bases outside the gene matches. Written as DNA, the CDR3 is TGTGCCAGCAGCCGCCAGCCAGGACAGGGGGTGAGCGAGCAGTACTTC. Residues: CASSRQPGQGVSEQYF.

This clone has just one count. The V gene is TRBV6-4, the J gene TRBJ1-1, with D uncertain. Germline CDR1 MRHNA, CDR2 SNTAGT. The V end lost 0 bases, the J end lost 1 base, and 6 bases lay between the germline ends. This CDR3 is 14 amino acids long. CDR3 loop: CASSDSSENTEAFF. CDR3 DNA sequence: TGTGCCAGCAGTGACTCGAGTGAGAACACTGAAGCTTTCTTT.

This clone occurred once. The J gene is TRBJ1-1, the V gene TRBV11-3, with D unresolved. The CDR3 runs to 13 residues. With 5 bases removed from V and 4 bases from J, the gap between germline ends came to 11 bases. Germline CDR1 is SGHNT and CDR2 is YENEEA. The CDR3 DNA reads as TGTGCCAGCAGCCTAGGACGGGGCACTGAAGCTTTCTTT. Its protein is CASSLGRGTEAFF. Supplemented by reference TRBV11-3 and TRBJ1-1, the full variable domain reads EAGVVQSPRYKIIEKKQPVAFWCNPISGHNTLYWYLQNLGQGPELLIRYENEEAVDDSQLPKDRFSAERLKGVDSTLKIQPAELGDSAVYLCASSLGRGTEAFFGQGTRLTVV.

The rearrangement links TRBV28 to TRBJ1-3; TRBD1 aligns across 9 bases. This CDR3 is built from 16 residues. Germline CDR1 and CDR2: MDHEN and SYDVKM. After removal of 5 bases from V and 4 bases from J, the junction contained 9 bases not matched to a gene. The CDR3 bases are TGTGCCAGCAGTCCGTACCCCGGGACAGGGGGAAACACCATATATTTT. It specifies CASSPYPGTGGNTIYF.

This clone was counted only a few times. CDR3 nucleotides: TGTGCCAGCAGCTCTGGGATAGGCACAGATACGCAGTATTTT. This translates into CASSSGIGTDTQYF. The chain couples TRBV7-9 to TRBJ2-3; no clear D gene. The germline gives CDR1 SEHNR, CDR2 FQNEAQ (reference sequence). Trimming left V 4 bases short and J 1 base short, with 9 bases between. CDR3 size: 14 residues.